The rows below give T cell receptor beta chains drawn from one sample of a study of beta chain features in type 1 diabetes. This table comes from immunoSEQ multiplex PCR, and its TCRdb copy is limited to in-frame clones, with some not included. The sample shows approximately 730,000 clones, roughly 13% of them seen only once. The sequenced material came from naive CD4+ T cells from blood. These receptors were collected from a man in his late teens or twenties with type 1 diabetes. Each CDR3 is given with its conserved first and last residue. The D gene is left open where the match is weak. The listing skips clone size in some rows; elsewhere it reads once, few, many or a size class.

v_call	clone_size	j_call	d_call	cdr3_aa	cdr3_nt
TRBV4-1	.	TRBJ1-4	.	CASSQGTSGEKLFF	TGCGCCAGCAGCCAAGGGACCTCCGGGGAGAAACTGTTTTTT
TRBV25-1	.	TRBJ1-1	TRBD1	CASSEGPQGDTEAFF	TGTGCCAGCAGTGAAGGTCCACAGGGGGACACTGAAGCTTTCTTT
TRBV25-1	few	TRBJ2-6	.	CASSELGGPYSGANVLTF	TGTGCCAGCAGTGAATTGGGAGGACCCTACTCTGGGGCCAACGTCCTGACTTTC
TRBV2	.	TRBJ1-2	TRBD1	CASSYRDRETGYTF	TGTGCCAGCAGTTACCGGGACAGGGAAACGGGCTACACCTTC
TRBV7-2	.	TRBJ2-3	.	CASSLGGRADTDTQYF	TGTGCCAGCAGCTTAGGGGGTAGGGCCGACACAGATACGCAGTATTTT
TRBV27	.	TRBJ1-5	.	CASSQINQPQHF	TGTGCCAGCAGTCAGATCAATCAGCCCCAGCATTTT
TRBV30	.	TRBJ1-1	TRBD1	CAWVGTGGSMNTEAFF	TGTGCCTGGGTGGGGACAGGGGGTTCGATGAACACTGAAGCTTTCTTT
TRBV25-1	few	TRBJ1-4	TRBD1	CASSSPRGQMATNEKLFF	TGTGCCAGCAGTTCCCCCAGGGGACAGATGGCAACTAATGAAAAACTGTTTTTT
TRBV19	.	TRBJ1-6	.	CASSGGAGNSPLHF	TGTGCCAGCTCCGGGGGCGCGGGGAATTCACCCCTCCACTTT
TRBV28	once	TRBJ1-2	.	CASSLGPNYGYTF	TGTGCCAGCAGTTTAGGGCCAAACTATGGCTACACCTTC
TRBV7-9	few	TRBJ2-7	TRBD1	CASSLAQGQGPPEQYF	TGTGCCAGCAGCTTAGCGCAGGGACAGGGACCTCCCGAGCAGTACTTC
TRBV5-6	few	TRBJ2-6	TRBD1	CASSFPGTGLSGANVLTF	TGTGCCAGCAGCTTCCCCGGGACAGGGCTTTCTGGGGCCAACGTCCTGACTTTC
TRBV27	few	TRBJ1-5	.	CASSSQRDQPQHF	TGTGCCAGCAGTTCCCAGAGGGATCAGCCCCAGCATTTT
TRBV9	.	TRBJ1-5	TRBD1	CASSAHDRDQPQHF	TGTGCCAGCAGCGCCCACGACAGGGATCAGCCCCAGCATTTT
TRBV6-6	few	TRBJ1-1	.	CASSSPLGYTEAFF	TGTGCCAGCAGTTCCCCGTTAGGGTACACTGAAGCTTTCTTT
TRBV7-8	.	TRBJ1-6	.	CASSNRGSSPLHF	TGTGCCAGCAGCAACAGAGGGAGTTCACCCCTCCACTTT
TRBV9	few	TRBJ2-3	TRBD1	CASSVETGGTDTQYF	TGTGCCAGCAGCGTAGAAACAGGGGGCACAGATACGCAGTATTTT
TRBV19	few	TRBJ2-1	TRBD2	CASSPALRGDYNEQFF	TGTGCCAGTAGTCCAGCCCTACGGGGGGATTACAATGAGCAGTTCTTC
TRBV10-3	few	TRBJ1-1	.	CAISETGMNTEAFF	TGTGCCATCAGTGAGACAGGGATGAACACTGAAGCTTTCTTT
TRBV11-1	few	TRBJ1-6	TRBD1	CASSPGGTATLHF	TGTGCCAGCAGCCCAGGAGGGACAGCCACCCTCCACTTT
TRBV28	few	TRBJ2-3	TRBD2	CASIPSLLAGGSDTQYF	TGTGCCAGCATCCCCTCGCTACTAGCGGGGGGATCAGATACGCAGTATTTT
TRBV5-1	few	TRBJ2-6	.	CASSLYGESGANVLTF	TGCGCCAGCAGCTTGTACGGAGAATCTGGGGCCAACGTCCTGACTTTC
TRBV7-7	few	TRBJ2-7	.	CASSPLGPPYEQYF	TGTGCCAGCAGCCCACTGGGCCCCCCCTACGAGCAGTACTTC
TRBV5-1	.	TRBJ2-1	TRBD1	CASSSDDRVWDNEQFF	TGCGCCAGCAGCTCAGATGACAGGGTTTGGGACAATGAGCAGTTCTTC
TRBV7-9	.	TRBJ2-3	.	CASSRRGGEADTQYF	TGTGCCAGCAGCCGACGAGGGGGTGAAGCAGATACGCAGTATTTT
TRBV11-2	few	TRBJ2-3	.	CASSLARSGWGADTQYF	TGTGCCAGCAGCTTAGCTAGGTCGGGTTGGGGGGCGGATACGCAGTATTTT
TRBV30	few	TRBJ2-6	TRBD1	CAWSPGQAGSGANVLTF	TGTGCCTGGAGTCCAGGACAGGCCGGCTCTGGGGCCAACGTCCTGACTTTC
TRBV7-2	few	TRBJ2-1	.	CASSRDFDSYNEQFF	TGTGCCAGCAGCCGGGACTTCGACTCCTACAATGAGCAGTTCTTC
TRBV4-1	.	TRBJ1-2	.	CASSQEKLKLGQSYTF	TGCGCCAGCAGCCAAGAAAAATTGAAACTCGGACAGAGCTACACCTTC
TRBV5-4	.	TRBJ1-5	TRBD1	CASSPGQGGYGTPQHF	TGTGCCAGCAGCCCGGGGCAGGGGGGCTACGGAACGCCCCAGCATTTT
TRBV29-1	.	TRBJ1-1	.	CSVAEIYAFF	TGCAGCGTTGCGGAGATATATGCTTTCTTT
TRBV7-8	few	TRBJ2-5	.	CASSLGQETQYF	TGTGCCAGCAGCTTGGGGCAAGAGACCCAGTACTTC
TRBV9	.	TRBJ1-4	TRBD1	CASSGTGASYEKLFF	TGTGCCAGCAGCGGGACAGGGGCGAGTTATGAAAAACTGTTTTTT
TRBV6-5	.	TRBJ1-2	.	CASSVTGEGYGYTF	TGTGCCAGCAGCGTAACGGGGGAGGGCTATGGCTACACCTTC
TRBV2	.	TRBJ2-1	.	CASTGLNEQFF	TGTGCCAGCACGGGGCTCAATGAGCAGTTCTTC
TRBV30	.	TRBJ2-5	.	CAWSHQETQYF	TGTGCCTGGAGCCACCAAGAGACCCAGTACTTC
TRBV28	.	TRBJ1-5	TRBD1	CASSFRTGLRNPGQPQHF	TGTGCCAGCAGTTTCAGGACAGGGCTTAGGAATCCGGGTCAGCCCCAGCATTTT
TRBV6-5	few	TRBJ2-7	TRBD1	CASSKRDRGNEQYF	TGTGCCAGCAGTAAACGGGACAGGGGGAACGAGCAGTACTTC
TRBV2	few	TRBJ1-1	.	CASTQRGGAEAFF	TGTGCCAGCACCCAAAGGGGAGGAGCTGAAGCTTTCTTT
TRBV7-2	.	TRBJ1-2	TRBD1	CASSFTTGQGNYTF	TGTGCCAGCAGCTTTACGACTGGACAGGGTAACTACACCTTC
TRBV29-1	.	TRBJ2-7	.	CSVAAPGRDVQQYF	TGCAGCGTAGCAGCCCCCGGTAGGGACGTTCAGCAGTACTTC
TRBV6-5	.	TRBJ1-4	.	CASSEGGTNEKLFF	TGTGCCAGCAGTGAAGGTGGGACTAATGAAAAACTGTTTTTT
TRBV6-1	.	TRBJ2-1	.	CASAYDPSSAYEQFF	TGTGCCAGCGCCTATGACCCTAGTAGCGCTTATGAGCAGTTCTTC
TRBV6-4	few	TRBJ2-1	TRBD1	CASSEQTGSDEQFF	TGTGCCAGCAGTGAACAGACAGGGAGCGATGAGCAGTTCTTC